This T cell receptor beta chain was profiled in a study of CD8 T cells in Susac syndrome. Overall study: Patients with Susac syndrome were therapy-naive, on corticosteroids, or on intravenous immunoglobulin alone at blood draw.

The germline V and J ends were trimmed by 10 bases and 4 bases, with 10 bases remaining between them. Germline-derived CDR1 and CDR2 are SGHTA and FQGNSA. This CDR3 comprises 11 residues. Reverse transcription of about 0.5 to 1 ug RNA used random hexamers. TCRdb processed the immunoSEQ multiplex PCR reads anew with MiXCR; each CDR3 protein has one entry. The data show fewer than 60,000 distinct CDR3 sequences, about 95% seen once. This sequence originates from a human donor with Susac syndrome. The rearrangement joins TRBV7-2 to TRBJ1-1; D is uncertain. Material for sequencing was CD8+ T cells from PBMCs. CDR3 sequence reads: CATRSGTEAFF. The CDR3 DNA sequence: TGTGCCACCAGGTCAGGCACTGAAGCTTTCTTT. Full variable domain (outside the CDR3, taken from reference TRBV7-2 and TRBJ1-1): GAGVSQSPSNKVTEKGKDVELRCDPISGHTALYWYRQSLGQGLEFLIYFQGNSAPDKSGLPSDRFSAERTGGSVSTLTIQRTQQEDSAVYLCATRSGTEAFFGQGTRLTVV.